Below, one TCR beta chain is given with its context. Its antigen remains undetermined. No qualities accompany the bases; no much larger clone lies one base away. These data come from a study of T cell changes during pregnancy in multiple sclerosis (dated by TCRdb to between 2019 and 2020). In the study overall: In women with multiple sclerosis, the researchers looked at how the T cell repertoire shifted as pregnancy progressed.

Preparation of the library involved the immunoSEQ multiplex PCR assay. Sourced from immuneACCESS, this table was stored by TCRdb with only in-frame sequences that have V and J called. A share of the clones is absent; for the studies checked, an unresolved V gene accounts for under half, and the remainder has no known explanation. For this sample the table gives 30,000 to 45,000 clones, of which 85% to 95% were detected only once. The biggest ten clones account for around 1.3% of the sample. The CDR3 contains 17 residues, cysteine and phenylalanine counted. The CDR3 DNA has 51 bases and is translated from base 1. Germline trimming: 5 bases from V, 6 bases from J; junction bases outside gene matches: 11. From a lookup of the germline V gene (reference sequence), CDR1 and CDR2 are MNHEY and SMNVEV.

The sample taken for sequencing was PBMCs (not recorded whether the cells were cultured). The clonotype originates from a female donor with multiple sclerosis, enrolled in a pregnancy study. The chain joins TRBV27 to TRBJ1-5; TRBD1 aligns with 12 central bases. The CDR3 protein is CASSPTGGQGALQPQHF. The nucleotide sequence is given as TGTGCCAGCAGTCCCACTGGGGGACAGGGGGCCCTTCAGCCCCAGCATTTT.